This T cell receptor (beta chain) was captured by sequencing in a study of cytomegalovirus exposure and HLA in healthy donors. As to this clone: The target antigen is unknown.

Study observations and caveats: Relative to equally common others, HLA-associated TCR beta chains showed greater clonal expansion in a later analysis. The study assumed roughly uniform donor sequencing depth for presence/absence analyses.

The CDR3 consists of 16 residues. Germline V CDR1 and CDR2: SGHRS, YFSETQ. Trimming shortened V by 4 bases and J by 0 bases, and 13 bases separated the two germline ends. The PCR had 60 Vbeta and 13 Jbeta primers. Sequenced by immunoSEQ multiplex PCR; TCRdb stores in-frame clones only, minus some. The sample records 150,000 to 200,000 clones, under 85% being singletons. The sample taken for sequencing was PBMCs. This TCR came from a man aged 50 or older in good health and CMV-seropositive. The chain couples TRBV5-1 to TRBJ1-4; no clear D gene. DNA of the CDR3: TGCGCCAGCAGCCCCCGCCGCGAGTCAACTAATGAAAAACTGTTTTTT. It is translated as CASSPRRESTNEKLFF.